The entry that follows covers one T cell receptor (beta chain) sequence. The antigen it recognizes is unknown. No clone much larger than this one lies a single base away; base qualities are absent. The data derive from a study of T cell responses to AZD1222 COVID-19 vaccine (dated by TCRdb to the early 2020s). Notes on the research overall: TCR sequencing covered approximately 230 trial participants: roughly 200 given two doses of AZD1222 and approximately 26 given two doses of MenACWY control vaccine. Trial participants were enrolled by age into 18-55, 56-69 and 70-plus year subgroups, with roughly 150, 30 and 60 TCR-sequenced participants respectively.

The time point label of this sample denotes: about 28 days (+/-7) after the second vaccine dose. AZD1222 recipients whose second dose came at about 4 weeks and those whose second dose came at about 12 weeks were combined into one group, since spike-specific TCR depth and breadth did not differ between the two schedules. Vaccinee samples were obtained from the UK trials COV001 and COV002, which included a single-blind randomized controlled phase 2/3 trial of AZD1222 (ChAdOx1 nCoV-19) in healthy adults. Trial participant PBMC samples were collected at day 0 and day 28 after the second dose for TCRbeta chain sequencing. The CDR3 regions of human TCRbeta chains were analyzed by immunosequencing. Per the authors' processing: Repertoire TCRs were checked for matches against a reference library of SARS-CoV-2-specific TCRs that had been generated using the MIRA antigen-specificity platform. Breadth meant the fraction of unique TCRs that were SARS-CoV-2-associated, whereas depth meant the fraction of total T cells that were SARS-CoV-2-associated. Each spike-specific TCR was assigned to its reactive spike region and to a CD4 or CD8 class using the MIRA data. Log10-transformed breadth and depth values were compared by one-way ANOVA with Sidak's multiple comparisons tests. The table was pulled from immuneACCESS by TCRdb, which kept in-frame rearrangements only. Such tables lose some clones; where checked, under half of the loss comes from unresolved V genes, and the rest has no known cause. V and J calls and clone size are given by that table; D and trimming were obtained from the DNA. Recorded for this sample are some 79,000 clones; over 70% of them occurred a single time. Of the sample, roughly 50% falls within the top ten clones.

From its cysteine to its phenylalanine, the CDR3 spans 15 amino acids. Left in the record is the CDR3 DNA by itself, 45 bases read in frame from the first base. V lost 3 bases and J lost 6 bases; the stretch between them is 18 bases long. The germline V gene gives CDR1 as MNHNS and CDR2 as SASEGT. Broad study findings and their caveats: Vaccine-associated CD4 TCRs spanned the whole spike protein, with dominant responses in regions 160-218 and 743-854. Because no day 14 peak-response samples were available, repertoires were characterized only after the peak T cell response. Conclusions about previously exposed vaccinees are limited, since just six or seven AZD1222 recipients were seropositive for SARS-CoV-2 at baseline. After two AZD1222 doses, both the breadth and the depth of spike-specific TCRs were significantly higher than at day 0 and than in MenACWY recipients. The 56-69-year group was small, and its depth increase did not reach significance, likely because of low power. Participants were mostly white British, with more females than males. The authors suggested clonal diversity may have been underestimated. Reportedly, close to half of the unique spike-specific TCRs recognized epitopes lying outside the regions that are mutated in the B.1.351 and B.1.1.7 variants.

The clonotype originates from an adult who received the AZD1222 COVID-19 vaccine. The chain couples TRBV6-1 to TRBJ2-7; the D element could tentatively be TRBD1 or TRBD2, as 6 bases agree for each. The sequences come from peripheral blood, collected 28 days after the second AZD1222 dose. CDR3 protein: CASSEIRGLPLEQYF. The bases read TGTGCCAGCAGTGAGATTCGGGGGCTTCCACTCGAGCAGTACTTC.